This TCR beta chain was sequenced in a study of T cells in Graves' hyperthyroidism and ophthalmopathy. This clonotype was counted once. Germline V gene sequence: CDR1 DFQATT, CDR2 SNEGSKA (reference sequence). The CDR3 has 16 residues. Amplified TCR beta CDR3 regions derived from RNA transcripts. HTBI primers drove first-round RT-PCR of the TCR CDR3. One entry per CDR3 protein, called by TCRdb with MiXCR from the multiplex PCR reads. The sample includes a few hundred thousand distinct CDR3 sequences, approximately 13% of them seen just once. The J gene is TRBJ1-1, the V gene TRBV20-1, with 8 bases lining up with TRBD1. Sequencing input: blood. The source of this sequence is a woman in her thirties or forties with Graves' ophthalmopathy. For the CDR3, the DNA is TGCACTGCCCCCTCAGGGGGCGCGATCTTAACCTCTGAAGCTTTCTTT. Its protein product is CTAPSGGAILTSEAFF.